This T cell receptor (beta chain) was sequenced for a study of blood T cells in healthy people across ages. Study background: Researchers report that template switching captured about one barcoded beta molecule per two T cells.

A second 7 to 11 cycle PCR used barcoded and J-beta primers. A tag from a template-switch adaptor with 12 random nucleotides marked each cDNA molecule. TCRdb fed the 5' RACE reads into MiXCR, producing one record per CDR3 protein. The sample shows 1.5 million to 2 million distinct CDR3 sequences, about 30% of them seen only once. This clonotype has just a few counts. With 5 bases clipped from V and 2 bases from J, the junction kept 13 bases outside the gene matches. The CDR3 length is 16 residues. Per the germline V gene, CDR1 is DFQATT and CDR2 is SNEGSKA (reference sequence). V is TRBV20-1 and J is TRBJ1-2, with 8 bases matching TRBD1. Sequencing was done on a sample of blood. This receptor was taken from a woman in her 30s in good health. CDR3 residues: CSASRDRTSLNYGYTF. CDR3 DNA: TGCAGTGCTTCCCGGGACAGGACGTCGCTAAACTATGGCTACACCTTC.